The clone carrying this T cell receptor beta chain was seen just once. What it recognizes is unknown. The repertoire was sequenced with immunoSEQ multiplex PCR; TCRdb's copy has only in-frame clones and lacks some. The sample has around 1.6 million clones, 98% seen once. This sample was included in a study of shared clonotypes between healthy human individuals. General study findings and limits: Sorted-subset sequencing was shown by rarefaction to be incomplete despite large depth.

The CDR3 totals 14 residues. Trimming cost V 6 bases and J 5 bases; bases outside gene matches: 9. In germline, CDR1 is SQVTM, CDR2 ANQGSEA. The receptor was isolated from a young man in good health. The sample taken for sequencing was naive CD4+ T cells sorted from blood. Noted subset: CD45RA+ positively selected. The V call is TRBV29-1, the J call TRBJ1-1; 10 bases line up with TRBD1. The CDR3 region is CSVAKTGGFTEAFF. The CDR3 nucleotides read TGCAGCGTCGCCAAGACAGGGGGCTTTACTGAAGCTTTCTTT.